What follows are 23 T cell receptor beta chains derived from one specimen sequenced in a study of blood T cell repertoires in COVID-19. Assay used: immunoSEQ multiplex PCR; TCRdb lists only in-frame clones, some missing. Altogether about 97,000 clones are present, about nine tenths being singletons, with the ten largest covering about 5.7%. Material: peripheral blood. The source of these receptors is a woman in her forties or fifties with COVID-19, enrolled during active disease.

The J gene is TRBJ1-5, the V gene TRBV19; no clear D. CDR3 length: 13 amino acids. CDR1 LNHDA and CDR2 SQIVND come from the germline V gene (reference sequence). V lost 5 bases and J 5 bases, leaving 10 bases between the germline ends. Written as DNA, the CDR3 is TGTGCCAGTAGTGACCGGGGTGATCAGCCCCAGCATTTT. It yields the protein CASSDRGDQPQHF.

This clone was seen just once. The rearrangement joins TRBV6-5 to TRBJ2-7; no reliable D call. Between the trimmed V and J ends, which lost 5 bases and 2 bases, there was a span of 13 bases. This CDR3 comprises 14 residues. Germline values: CDR1 MNHEY, CDR2 SVGAGI. CDR3 sequence reads: CASSNVFRTYEQYF. CDR3 sequence (DNA): TGTGCCAGCAGTAACGTCTTCAGGACCTACGAGCAGTACTTC.

CDR3 in amino acids: CASSVDRGSYNSPLHF. The CDR3 region has the DNA TGTGCCAGCAGCGTGGACAGGGGCTCCTATAATTCACCCCTCCACTTT. The V and J genes are TRBV5-4 and TRBJ1-6, with 9 bases matching TRBD1. The V and J ends lost 4 bases and 0 bases, in that order; junction bases with no gene match: 2. The germline V gene encodes CDR1 SGHNT and CDR2 YYREEE (reference sequence). This CDR3 is 16 amino acids long. Using reference TRBV5-4 and TRBJ1-6 for the parts outside the CDR3, the full variable domain is ETGVTQSPTHLIKTRGQQVTLRCSSQSGHNTVSWYQQALGQGPQFIFQYYREEENGRGNFPPRFSGLQFPNYSSELNVNALELDDSALYLCASSVDRGSYNSPLHFGNGTRLTVT.

This clone was counted a single time. V usage is TRBV19 and J usage is TRBJ2-7, with a tentative D call TRBD1 (5 bases). V lost 2 bases, J lost 2 bases, and 19 bases lay in between. Germline assignment: CDR1 LNHDA and CDR2 SQIVND (reference sequence). The CDR3 is 17 residues long. CDR3 DNA: TGTGCCAGTAGTATACGTGCCGTGGCAGGGCCCCCCTACGAGCAGTACTTC. Encoded protein: CASSIRAVAGPPYEQYF.

V gene TRBV6-5 combines with J gene TRBJ2-1; 7 bases align to TRBD1. The CDR3 extends over 15 amino acids. CDR1 is MNHEY and CDR2 is SVGAGI in the germline V gene. V lost 6 bases and J lost 0; bases outside the gene matches: 5. This chain's CDR3 is CASSPGQSSYNEQFF. The CDR3 nucleotides are TGTGCCAGCAGCCCGGGACAGAGCTCCTACAATGAGCAGTTCTTC.

The genes are TRBV19 and TRBJ2-4, with D possibly TRBD1 on 5 matching bases. Germline V gene lookup returns CDR1 LNHDA and CDR2 SQIVND (reference sequence). The CDR3 has 16 amino acids. V was clipped by 7 bases and J by 2 bases, with 18 bases between them. The CDR3 loop reads CASTDDSQGTKNIQYF. The CDR3 DNA reads as TGTGCCAGTACCGACGATTCGCAGGGAACCAAAAACATTCAGTACTTC.

The chain has TRBV9 and TRBJ1-3; D remains ambiguous. In germline, CDR1 is SGDLS, CDR2 YYNGEE. Between the trimmed V and J ends, which lost 3 bases and 0 bases, there was a span of 7 bases. The CDR3 sequence is 14 residues long. This chain's CDR3 is CASSATASGNTIYF. In DNA, the CDR3 is TGTGCCAGCAGCGCCACAGCCTCTGGAAACACCATATATTTT.

Comments on this clone: This CDR3 is also generated by other DNA sequences in the sample. J is TRBJ1-5 and V is TRBV6-1, with 8 bases aligning to TRBD1. Unmatched junction bases numbered 10, after V lost 2 bases and J lost 7 bases. CDR1 is MNHNS, CDR2 SASEGT, per germline. The CDR3 totals 16 residues. DNA for the CDR3: TGTGCCAGCAGTGAAATCGGGCAGGGGGCGGGGCAGCCCCAGCATTTT. Its protein is CASSEIGQGAGQPQHF.

This chain links TRBV5-1 with TRBJ1-2; D uncertain. V lost 1 base and J lost 6, with 13 bases in between. This CDR3 contains 14 residues. The germline V gene encodes CDR1 SGHRS and CDR2 YFSETQ. In DNA form, the CDR3 reads TGCGCCAGCAGCTTGAGAGGGTACGAGGATGGCTACACCTTC. This gives the protein CASSLRGYEDGYTF.

This clone occurred once. The V gene is TRBV5-1, the J gene TRBJ2-6; the match to TRBD1 covers 7 bases. Germline values: CDR1 SGHRS, CDR2 YFSETQ. Losses at the gene ends were 4 bases for V and 4 bases for J; bases not matched to a gene: 5. The CDR3 contains 15 residues. The CDR3 region is CASSLQGLGANVLTF. The CDR3 nucleotides are TGCGCCAGCAGCCTACAGGGGCTGGGGGCCAACGTCCTGACTTTC.

For the CDR3, the DNA is TGTGCCAGCAGCCCGCAACTCGCTACAGGAGGAGGGGTTAATGAAAAACTGTTTTTT. Protein sequence: CASSPQLATGGGVNEKLFF. The chain is built from TRBV3-1 (or the pseudogene TRBV3-2) and TRBJ1-4, with TRBD1 as a possible D gene (5 bases). Trimming took 4 bases from V and 4 from J, leaving 25 bases between them. The CDR3 is made up of 19 amino acids. Per the germline V gene, CDR1 is LGHDT and CDR2 is YNNKEL (reference sequence).

In this sample, this clone turned up a few times. The genes are TRBV5-4 and TRBJ2-1; a weak D match, TRBD1 (6 bases). The CDR3 runs to 12 residues. CDR1 SGHNT and CDR2 YYREEE come from the germline V gene (reference sequence). Trimming removed 0 bases at V and 10 bases at J, with 8 bases between. The CDR3 DNA reads as TGTGCCAGCAGCTTGGCAGGGGACGAGCAGTTCTTC. Translation gives CASSLAGDEQFF.

V is TRBV13 and J is TRBJ2-5; D call uncertain. Trimming pared 5 bases from V and 2 bases from J, leaving 9 bases between. CDR1 is PRHDT, CDR2 FYEKMQ, per germline (reference sequence). There are 13 residues in the CDR3. The CDR3 nucleotides are TGTGCCAGCAGCCCCGCGCGACAAGAGACCCAGTACTTC. It specifies CASSPARQETQYF.

This clone was recorded once. V gene TRBV12-3 or TRBV12-4 combines with J gene TRBJ1-1; D uncertain. V was shortened by 3 bases and J by 5 bases, with 10 bases between the two germline ends. The CDR3 is 13 residues long. The CDR3 region is CASSFTSRTEAFF. The CDR3 DNA reads TGTGCCAGCAGTTTTACCAGTCGTACTGAAGCTTTCTTT.

This chain uses TRBV12-1 with TRBJ2-3; TRBD2, the D gene given by the table, was not confirmed from the DNA. TRBV12-1 constitutes a pseudogene. The CDR3 sequence is 13 residues long. The CDR3 is CAIVRGIPTAQYF. The CDR3 bases are TGTGCCATCGTTCGGGGGATCCCAACGGCGCAGTATTTT.

In DNA form, the CDR3 reads TGTGCCAGCAGTCCCCGGAGGGGACGCACAGATACGCAGTATTTT. This gives the protein CASSPRRGRTDTQYF. The rearrangement uses TRBV28 and TRBJ2-3; possible D gene TRBD2, 6 bases. V lost 5 bases, J lost 1 base, and 13 bases lay in between. The CDR3 consists of 15 residues. Germline CDR1 and CDR2: MDHEN and SYDVKM.

CDR3 nucleotide sequence: TGTGCCAGCAGTTACGGGGCTAGCGGGGTGTACGAGCAGTACTTC. Protein product: CASSYGASGVYEQYF. J is TRBJ2-7 and V is TRBV6-5, with 9 bases fitting TRBD2. Germline CDR1 and CDR2: MNHEY and SVGAGI. CDR3 length equals 15 residues. V was pared by 2 bases and J by 4 bases, with 6 bases of the junction left unmatched.

In regard to this clone: An end of the junction does not agree with germline; a read error may underlie this. The chain links TRBV4-2 to TRBJ1-5, with 9 bases that match TRBD1. The CDR3 length is 17 residues. The germline V gene has CDR1 LGHNA and CDR2 YNFKEQ. CDR3 amino acids: CASSQDTGGQGKQPQHF. CDR3 in DNA: TGTGCCAGCAGCCAAGATACGGGGGGACAGGGCAAACAGCCCCAGCATTTT.

This sequence joins TRBV6-5 and TRBJ1-3; a weak D match, TRBD1 (5 bases). The CDR3 covers 15 residues. V was trimmed by 4 bases and J by 0 bases, leaving 10 bases between them. Germline values: CDR1 MNHEY, CDR2 SVGAGI. CDR3 bases: TGTGCCAGCAGTTGGCAGGGAAGCTCTGGAAACACCATATATTTT. This encodes CASSWQGSSGNTIYF.

The CDR3 loop reads CASSLAAGQRFF. The DNA of the CDR3 is TGTGCCAGCAGTTTAGCGGCGGGGCAGCGGTTCTTC. The chain carries TRBV6-2 or TRBV6-3 and TRBJ2-1; a possible D gene is TRBD2 (6 bases). Germline V gene sequence: CDR1 MNHEY, CDR2 SVGEGT. The CDR3 runs to 12 residues. With 4 bases removed from V and 15 bases from J, the gap between germline ends came to 16 bases.

This chain connects TRBV29-1 to TRBJ1-3, with TRBD1 as a possible D gene (5 bases). V was pared by 7 bases and J by 1 base, with 11 bases between. Germline lookup yields CDR1 SQVTM and CDR2 ANQGSEA. This CDR3 spans 13 amino acids. CDR3 loop: CSGRQLSGNTIYF. The DNA of the CDR3 is TGCAGCGGGAGACAGCTTTCTGGAAACACCATATATTTT.

The V gene is TRBV29-1, the J gene TRBJ2-7, with 11 bases matching TRBD1. This CDR3 spans 13 amino acids. V lost 4 bases to trimming and J lost 4 bases; unmatched junction nucleotides: 3. Germline V gene data show CDR1 as SQVTM and CDR2 as ANQGSEA. The CDR3 DNA sequence: TGCAGCGTTGGCAGGGACAGGGGGTACGAGCAGTACTTC. It codes for CSVGRDRGYEQYF.

The rearrangement links TRBV10-3 to TRBJ2-7; D is uncertain. CDR1 is ENHRY and CDR2 is SYGVKD in the germline V gene. V was trimmed by 0 bases and J by 4 bases, leaving 4 bases between them. The CDR3 length is 12 residues. The CDR3 here is CAISESAYEQYF. The CDR3 coding sequence is TGTGCCATCAGTGAGTCGGCTTACGAGCAGTACTTC.